These 25 T cell receptor beta chains came from one sample sequenced in a study of blood T cell repertoires in COVID-19. This table comes from immunoSEQ multiplex PCR, and its TCRdb copy is limited to in-frame clones, with some not included. This table has more than 90,000 clones, 65% to 80% appearing once. The sequencing sample was made of peripheral blood. The receptors were gathered from a man over 45 with acute or convalescent COVID-19.

The V gene is TRBV19, the J gene TRBJ1-2; TRBD1 might be the D (6 bases). The germline CDR1 and CDR2 sequences are LNHDA and SQIVND (reference sequence). CDR3 length: 13 residues. Deletions cut 6 bases from V and 5 bases from J, with 13 bases between. The CDR3 loop is CASSLIQGYGYTF. Written as DNA, the CDR3 is TGTGCCAGTAGCCTGATACAGGGATATGGCTACACCTTC.

The chain links TRBV5-4 to TRBJ1-1; 9 positions match TRBD1. The CDR3 length is 14 residues. CDR1 is SGHNT, CDR2 YYREEE, per germline (reference sequence). Trimming removed 0 bases from V and 3 bases from J; junction bases left unmatched: 0. DNA for the CDR3: TGTGCCAGCAGCTTGGGGACAGGGGACACTGAAGCTTTCTTT. This codes for CASSLGTGDTEAFF.

This clone was counted only a few times. The chain is built from TRBV7-8 and TRBJ2-2; TRBD2 aligns across 7 bases. There are 15 residues in the CDR3. The junction had 6 bases not matched to a gene; V was cut back by 8 bases and J by 0 bases. From germline, CDR1 is SGHVS and CDR2 FQNEAQ. The CDR3, as DNA: TGTGCCAGCCTGAGACTAGCCACGAACACCGGGGAGCTGTTTTTT. This gives the protein CASLRLATNTGELFF.

The chain links TRBV5-6 to TRBJ2-1; maybe TRBD1 (6 bases). V lost 0 bases, J lost 3 bases, and 13 bases lay in between. CDR1 and CDR2 from the germline V gene are SGHDT and YYEEEE. The CDR3 extends over 16 amino acids. CDR3 in DNA: TGTGCCAGCAGCTTGGACAGGGCCTATTACTACAATGAGCAGTTCTTC. Encoded protein: CASSLDRAYYYNEQFF.

The chain has TRBV4-1 and TRBJ2-2; D is possibly TRBD2 (6 bases). Per the germline V gene, CDR1 is MGHRA and CDR2 is YSYEKL. The ends were cut back, 0 bases at V and 4 bases at J, with 12 bases in the middle. This CDR3 has 16 residues. The CDR3 is CASSQEGLQATGELFF. The CDR3 DNA is TGCGCCAGCAGCCAAGAGGGACTCCAGGCCACCGGGGAGCTGTTTTTT.

DNA for the CDR3: TGTGCCAGCAGCCCCGGGACAGGGGCCTACGAGCAGTACTTC. Residues: CASSPGTGAYEQYF. The chain combines TRBV5-5 with TRBJ2-7, with 10 bases identical to TRBD1. This CDR3 region has 14 residues. CDR1 and CDR2 (germline): SGHKS, YYEKEE (reference sequence). V was pared by 4 bases and J by 2 bases, with 3 bases of the junction left unmatched.

The rearrangement joins TRBV4-1 to TRBJ1-1; TRBD1 agrees at 7 bases. V shed 0 bases, J shed 10 bases, and the junction held 8 bases outside the gene matches. Looked up from germline, CDR1 is MGHRA and CDR2 is YSYEKL. CDR3 size: 14 residues. Here the CDR3 DNA reads TGCGCCAGCAGCCAAGAATCGACAGGGTTGAGAGCTTTCTTT. This gives the protein CASSQESTGLRAFF.

The chain links TRBV19 to TRBJ1-1, with D unclear. Germline assignment: CDR1 LNHDA and CDR2 SQIVND (reference sequence). V was pared by 6 bases and J by 1 base, with 6 bases between. CDR3 length equals 12 residues. The CDR3 sequence is CASRERNTEAFF. DNA for the CDR3: TGTGCCAGTAGGGAGCGGAACACTGAAGCTTTCTTT. Based on the CDR3 plus reference TRBV19 and TRBJ1-1, the full variable domain is DGGITQSPKYLFRKEGQNVTLSCEQNLNHDAMYWYRQDPGQGLRLIYYSQIVNDFQKGDIAEGYSVSREKKESFPLTVTSAQKNPTAFYLCASRERNTEAFFGQGTRLTVV.

This chain links TRBV7-2 with TRBJ2-3, with 14 bases that match TRBD2. The CDR3 spans 16 residues. The germline CDR1 and CDR2 sequences are SGHTA and FQGNSA. The junction had 6 bases not matched to a gene; V was cut back by 5 bases and J by 5 bases. The CDR3 sequence is CASSQVGLAGVDTQYF. Written as DNA, the CDR3 is TGTGCCAGCAGCCAAGTGGGACTAGCGGGAGTAGATACGCAGTATTTT.

The chain recombines TRBV4-1 with TRBJ2-7, with D perhaps TRBD1 (8 bases). This CDR3 has 16 residues. Deletions cut 2 bases from V and 0 bases from J, with 14 bases between. The germline V gene encodes CDR1 MGHRA and CDR2 YSYEKL. The CDR3 sequence is CASSQPTGGGSYEQYF. In DNA form, the CDR3 reads TGCGCCAGCAGCCAACCTACAGGGGGGGGCTCCTACGAGCAGTACTTC.

The chain employs TRBV11-1 and TRBJ2-5, with a tentative D call TRBD1 (5 bases). CDR3 length equals 13 residues. Trimming took off 4 bases at V and 1 base at J, with 7 bases between the two ends. Germline CDR1 and CDR2: SGHAT and FQDESV (reference sequence). CDR3 coding DNA: TGTGCCAGCAGCTCTGACAGCCAAGAGACCCAGTACTTC. Residues: CASSSDSQETQYF.

This clone was seen a handful of times. This sequence joins TRBV18 and TRBJ2-3, with D possibly being TRBD1 (6 bases). Germline CDR1 and CDR2: KGHSH and LQKENI. This CDR3 is built from 16 residues. Trimming shortened V by 4 bases and J by 0 bases, and 14 bases separated the two germline ends. CDR3 loop: CASSRNPQGSTDTQYF. The CDR3 DNA reads as TGTGCCAGCTCACGTAACCCACAGGGTAGCACAGATACGCAGTATTTT.

The chain couples TRBV5-1 to TRBJ2-1; D is ambiguous. V gave up 0 bases and J gave up 1 base, with 8 bases separating them. CDR1 and CDR2 from the germline V gene are SGHRS and YFSETQ. The CDR3 spans 15 residues. CDR3 protein: CASSLAEESYNEQFF. CDR3 sequence (DNA): TGCGCCAGCAGCTTGGCCGAGGAATCCTACAATGAGCAGTTCTTC. Using reference TRBV5-1 and TRBJ2-1 for the parts outside the CDR3, the full variable domain is KAGVTQTPRYLIKTRGQQVTLSCSPISGHRSVSWYQQTPGQGLQFLFEYFSETQRNKGNFPGRFSGRQFSNSRSEMNVSTLELGDSALYLCASSLAEESYNEQFFGPGTRLTVL.

This clone was detected once. The chain combines TRBV6-5 with TRBJ2-1, with a tentative D call TRBD2 (5 bases). Germline loops: CDR1 MNHEY, CDR2 SVGAGI. Trimming took off 2 bases at V and 7 bases at J, with 12 bases between the two ends. This CDR3 spans 14 amino acids. As DNA, the CDR3 is TGTGCCAGCAGTTACGGCGAAAGAGGGAATGAGCAGTTCTTC. Amino acid sequence: CASSYGERGNEQFF.

This clone was observed a single time. The J gene is TRBJ2-2, the V gene TRBV11-2; TRBD1 might be the D (6 bases). Trimming took 2 bases from V and 0 from J, leaving 7 bases between them. CDR1 is SGHAT and CDR2 is FQNNGV in the germline V gene. This CDR3 has 15 residues. For the CDR3, the DNA is TGTGCCAGCAGCTTATGGACAGCGAACACCGGGGAGCTGTTTTTT. Encoded protein: CASSLWTANTGELFF.

This chain links TRBV7-8 with TRBJ2-2; a weak D match, TRBD1 (6 bases). The CDR3 is 13 residues long. Germline CDR1 SGHVS, CDR2 FQNEAQ. CDR3 loop: CARQDSNTGELFF. The CDR3 DNA reads TGTGCTCGACAGGACTCCAACACCGGGGAGCTGTTTTTT.

The V call is TRBV7-3, the J call TRBJ2-1, with 9 bases fitting TRBD2. Germline V gene sequence: CDR1 SGHTA, CDR2 FQGTGA. The V and J ends lost 5 bases and 8 bases, in that order; junction bases with no gene match: 7. This CDR3 has 14 residues. CDR3 sequence (DNA): TGTGCCAGCAGCGGGGGACTAGCTGGGGATGAGCAGTTCTTC. This codes for CASSGGLAGDEQFF.

This chain joins TRBV5-6 and TRBJ2-5; no clear D. The CDR3 has 14 amino acids. The V gene's germline CDR1 is SGHDT and CDR2 YYEEEE. Trimming shortened V by 3 bases and J by 1 base, and 10 bases separated the two germline ends. CDR3 loop: CASSSLTGQETQYF. The CDR3 coding sequence is TGTGCCAGCAGCTCCCTCACCGGCCAAGAGACCCAGTACTTC.

The CDR3 loop is CASSPRETGGNQPQHF. CDR3 bases: TGTGCCAGCAGCCCAAGAGAGACAGGCGGCAATCAGCCCCAGCATTTT. J is TRBJ1-5 and V is TRBV3-1 (or the pseudogene TRBV3-2), with D perhaps matching TRBD1 (6 bases). Germline CDR1 is LGHDT and CDR2 is YNNKEL (reference sequence). V lost 4 bases and J lost 2, with 15 bases in between. CDR3 length equals 16 residues.

This chain joins TRBV2 and TRBJ1-2; 11 bases line up with TRBD1. Germline CDR1 and CDR2: SNHLY and FYNNEI. The CDR3 is 15 residues long. Losses at the gene ends were 6 bases for V and 4 bases for J; bases not matched to a gene: 7. CDR3 in DNA: TGTGCCAGCAGCGCGGACAGGGGGCTTAGCTATGGCTACACCTTC. Amino acids: CASSADRGLSYGYTF. Based on the CDR3 plus reference TRBV2 and TRBJ1-2, the full variable domain is EPEVTQTPSHQVTQMGQEVILRCVPISNHLYFYWYRQILGQKVEFLVSFYNNEISEKSEIFDDQFSVERPDGSNFTLKIRSTKLEDSAMYFCASSADRGLSYGYTFGSGTRLTVV.

J is TRBJ1-1 and V is TRBV27; TRBD1 is a possible D gene (5 bases). CDR3 length: 13 amino acids. Trimming took 2 bases from V and 7 from J, leaving 11 bases between them. Germline CDR1 is MNHEY and CDR2 is SMNVEV (reference sequence). The CDR3 DNA follows: TGTGCCAGCAGTTTAGGTCCCGGGGGTGAAGCTTTCTTT. Encoded protein: CASSLGPGGEAFF.

DNA of the CDR3: TGTGCCAGCAGTCCCCCCGGGGGTGAAAAACTGTTTTTT. It encodes CASSPPGGEKLFF. This chain connects TRBV27 to TRBJ1-4, with D possibly TRBD1 on 5 matching bases. The CDR3 is made up of 13 amino acids. Looked up from germline, CDR1 is MNHEY and CDR2 is SMNVEV (reference sequence). The V end was cut by 5 bases, the J end by 7 bases, with 11 bases between.

This clone was observed once. This chain uses TRBV9 with TRBJ2-2; 7 nucleotides line up with TRBD2. Trimming removed 4 bases from V and 0 bases from J; junction bases left unmatched: 6. The CDR3 extends over 16 amino acids. Germline loops: CDR1 SGDLS, CDR2 YYNGEE. The CDR3 DNA follows: TGTGCCAGCAGCCCGAGACTAGCCCCGAACACCGGGGAGCTGTTTTTT. Its protein product is CASSPRLAPNTGELFF.

The V gene is TRBV18, the J gene TRBJ1-1; D unclear. The germline V gene encodes CDR1 KGHSH and CDR2 LQKENI. Trimming shortened V by 2 bases and J by 4 bases, and 11 bases separated the two germline ends. The CDR3 is 14 amino acids. The chain's CDR3 is CASSPAPRGTEAFF. The CDR3 nucleotides are TGTGCCAGCTCACCAGCTCCTCGGGGCACTGAAGCTTTCTTT.

This clone appeared a few times. The chain couples TRBV9 to TRBJ2-2; TRBD1 matches 7 bases. This CDR3 spans 14 amino acids. CDR1 SGDLS and CDR2 YYNGEE come from the germline V gene. After removal of 7 bases from V and 5 bases from J, the junction contained 8 bases not matched to a gene. CDR3 sequence reads: CASDGTAATGELFF. For the CDR3, the DNA is TGTGCCAGCGATGGGACAGCAGCAACCGGGGAGCTGTTTTTT.